Below are 23 T cell receptor beta chains sequenced from a single sample in a study of blood T cell repertoires in COVID-19. Measured with immunoSEQ multiplex PCR; TCRdb has only the in-frame clones, and not every one. The sample carries about 220,000 clones, approximately 80% recorded once. Material: PBMCs or T cells enriched from blood (not recorded which). Receptors were obtained from a woman aged 40 to 50 with acute COVID-19.

This clone was picked up one time. This chain joins TRBV25-1 and TRBJ2-4; 11 bases agree with TRBD1. The germline V gene has CDR1 MGHDK and CDR2 SYGVNS. J gave up 1 base and V 4 bases, and 9 bases lay outside the gene matches. The CDR3 has 18 amino acids. CDR3 sequence: CASSAGAGQGEAKNIQYF. In nucleotides, the CDR3 is TGTGCCAGCAGTGCGGGGGCGGGACAGGGGGAGGCCAAAAACATTCAGTACTTC.

This chain connects TRBV19 to TRBJ2-1, with 8 bases fitting TRBD1. The J segment lost 7 bases and the V segment lost 5 bases, leaving 7 bases of the junction unmatched. This CDR3 has 14 residues. Germline values: CDR1 LNHDA, CDR2 SQIVND (reference sequence). CDR3 region: CASSPDRGGNEQFF. The CDR3 nucleotides read TGTGCCAGTAGTCCCGACAGGGGTGGTAATGAGCAGTTCTTC.

This clone was picked up one time. The chain is built from TRBV4-3 and TRBJ2-6; D remains unclear. This CDR3 comprises 14 residues. V lost 4 bases and J 5 bases, leaving 9 bases between the germline ends. Germline V gives CDR1 LGHNA, CDR2 YSLEER. CDR3 loop: CASSLDQRANVLTF. CDR3 bases: TGCGCCAGCAGCCTAGACCAAAGGGCCAACGTCCTGACTTTC.

The chain recombines TRBV5-1 with TRBJ2-1; D unclear. The V end lost 4 bases, the J end lost 0 bases, and 5 bases lay between the germline ends. This CDR3 is built from 13 residues. Looked up from germline, CDR1 is SGHRS and CDR2 is YFSETQ. The CDR3 region is CASSKLSYNEQFF. DNA for the CDR3: TGCGCCAGCAGCAAACTCTCCTACAATGAGCAGTTCTTC. The full variable domain, in which reference TRBV5-1 and TRBJ2-1 provide the parts outside the CDR3, is KAGVTQTPRYLIKTRGQQVTLSCSPISGHRSVSWYQQTPGQGLQFLFEYFSETQRNKGNFPGRFSGRQFSNSRSEMNVSTLELGDSALYLCASSKLSYNEQFFGPGTRLTVL.

The V and J genes are TRBV7-8 and TRBJ1-6; no definite D call. The CDR3 is 13 amino acids. V lost 1 base and J 7 bases, leaving 5 bases between the germline ends. The germline V gene has CDR1 SGHVS and CDR2 FQNEAQ. In nucleotides, the CDR3 is TGTGCCAGCAGCTTAGACGAGAATTCACCCCTCCACTTT. Translation: CASSLDENSPLHF.

The genes are TRBV7-9 and TRBJ1-2; D possibly corresponds to TRBD1 (5 bases). V was cut by 0 bases and J by 3 bases, with 11 bases left in between. The CDR3 runs to 15 residues. In germline, CDR1 is SEHNR, CDR2 FQNEAQ (reference sequence). CDR3 residues: CASSLAWGADYGYTF. The CDR3 coding sequence is TGTGCCAGCAGCTTAGCATGGGGCGCTGACTATGGCTACACCTTC.

This clone is a singleton in its sample. The chain uses TRBV5-4 and TRBJ2-5, with 8 bases aligning to TRBD1. This CDR3 region has 13 residues. V lost 4 bases to trimming and J lost 4 bases; unmatched junction nucleotides: 3. Germline CDR1 SGHNT, CDR2 YYREEE (reference sequence). The CDR3: CASSRDRPETQYF. The CDR3, as DNA: TGTGCCAGCAGCCGGGACAGGCCAGAGACCCAGTACTTC.

The V and J genes are TRBV5-1 and TRBJ2-2; TRBD2 agrees at 10 bases. The CDR3 is 16 amino acids. V lost 0 bases, J lost 7 bases, and 6 bases stayed unmatched. The V gene's germline CDR1 is SGHRS and CDR2 YFSETQ. In nucleotides, the CDR3 is TGCGCCAGCAGCTTGGGACCTAGCGGGAGAGGCGGGGAGCTGTTTTTT. Amino acid sequence: CASSLGPSGRGGELFF. Full variable domain (outside the CDR3, taken from reference TRBV5-1 and TRBJ2-2): KAGVTQTPRYLIKTRGQQVTLSCSPISGHRSVSWYQQTPGQGLQFLFEYFSETQRNKGNFPGRFSGRQFSNSRSEMNVSTLELGDSALYLCASSLGPSGRGGELFFGEGSRLTVL.

The chain uses TRBV5-4 and TRBJ2-2; 12 nucleotides match TRBD2. In germline, CDR1 is SGHNT, CDR2 YYREEE (reference sequence). V lost 0 bases to trimming and J lost 4 bases; unmatched junction nucleotides: 4. CDR3 length: 17 amino acids. CDR3 loop: CASSLVSSGRATGELFF. The CDR3 DNA follows: TGTGCCAGCAGCTTGGTGTCTAGCGGGAGGGCCACCGGGGAGCTGTTTTTT.

This chain uses TRBV5-1 with TRBJ2-1, with a possible D match to TRBD2 (6 bases). V was trimmed by 0 bases and J by 1 base, leaving 11 bases between them. The CDR3 totals 16 residues. Germline V gene data show CDR1 as SGHRS and CDR2 as YFSETQ. Here the CDR3 DNA reads TGCGCCAGCAGCTTGGCGAACGGGGGTTCCTACAATGAGCAGTTCTTC. It translates to CASSLANGGSYNEQFF.

The chain is built from TRBV4-2 and TRBJ1-3; D ambiguous. The CDR3 consists of 15 residues. V was clipped by 0 bases and J by 0 bases, with 6 bases between them. Germline V gene sequence: CDR1 LGHNA, CDR2 YNFKEQ. CDR3 protein: CASSQDGNSGNTIYF. The CDR3 bases are TGTGCCAGCAGCCAAGATGGCAACTCTGGAAACACCATATATTTT.

The CDR3 coding sequence is TGTGCCAGCAGTGAATTGGAGACAGGAGAGACCCAGTACTTC. Protein sequence: CASSELETGETQYF. The chain joins TRBV25-1 to TRBJ2-5; D possibly corresponds to TRBD1 (6 bases). CDR3 length: 14 amino acids. Looked up from germline, CDR1 is MGHDK and CDR2 is SYGVNS. V lost 1 base to trimming and J lost 4 bases, with 10 bases between them.

V and J are TRBV5-1 and TRBJ2-5, with TRBD1 matching 7 bases. Germline trimming cut 4 bases from V and 1 base from J; bases unmatched to any gene: 13. CDR1 and CDR2 (germline): SGHRS, YFSETQ. The CDR3 runs to 17 residues. In DNA, the CDR3 is TGCGCCAGCAGCCCAACAGGGGCTGGCACAACCCAAGAGACCCAGTACTTC. As protein: CASSPTGAGTTQETQYF.

The V gene is TRBV3-1 (or the pseudogene TRBV3-2), the J gene TRBJ1-2; D is uncertain. There are 11 residues in the CDR3. V dropped 5 bases and J dropped 8 bases, with 9 bases sitting between them. Germline CDR1 and CDR2: LGHDT and YNNKEL (reference sequence). The CDR3 reads CASSGRWGYTF. CDR3 nucleotides: TGTGCCAGCAGCGGGAGGTGGGGCTACACCTTC.

The V gene is TRBV3-1 (or the pseudogene TRBV3-2), the J gene TRBJ1-6; D unclear. The V end lost 9 bases, the J end lost 8 bases, and 20 bases lay between the germline ends. This CDR3 spans 15 amino acids. Germline CDR1 and CDR2: LGHDT and YNNKEL (reference sequence). CDR3 residues: CASTLTPGFDSPLHF. The CDR3 DNA is TGTGCCAGTACCCTGACCCCGGGTTTCGATTCACCCCTCCACTTT.

The rearrangement links TRBV29-1 to TRBJ2-5, with TRBD1 identical over 7 bases. The CDR3 runs 13 residues. After removal of 3 bases from V and 7 bases from J, the junction contained 8 bases not matched to a gene. Germline assignment: CDR1 SQVTM and CDR2 ANQGSEA. The CDR3 nucleotides read TGCAGCGTTGATGATGTACAGGGGAGGACCCAGTACTTC. This sequence encodes CSVDDVQGRTQYF.

The chain links TRBV7-2 to TRBJ2-7, with 8 bases that match TRBD2. From germline, CDR1 is SGHTA and CDR2 FQGNSA. The CDR3 consists of 13 residues. The V and J ends lost 4 bases and 6 bases, in that order; junction bases with no gene match: 5. The CDR3 reads CASSSGTRFEQYF. In nucleotides, the CDR3 is TGTGCCAGCAGCTCCGGGACTAGATTCGAGCAGTACTTC.

CDR3 bases: TGTGCCAGCAGCTCGGGGGGCGCGTATTTAAGCGGGGAGCTGTTTTTT. It encodes CASSSGGAYLSGELFF. The chain joins TRBV5-4 to TRBJ2-2; TRBD2 is a possible D gene (7 bases). CDR3 length equals 16 residues. Trimming took 3 bases from V and 7 from J, leaving 19 bases between them. The V gene's germline CDR1 is SGHNT and CDR2 YYREEE (reference sequence).

The CDR3 here is CATIGIKQGGLREAFF. CDR3 DNA: TGTGCCACGATTGGGATTAAGCAGGGCGGTTTGCGTGAAGCTTTCTTT. V is TRBV7-8 and J is TRBJ1-1; D may be TRBD1 (5 bases). CDR3 size: 16 residues. The V end lost 10 bases, the J end lost 7 bases, and 28 bases lay between the germline ends. Germline V gene sequence: CDR1 SGHVS, CDR2 FQNEAQ.

The chain carries TRBV27 and TRBJ1-5, with 7 positions matching TRBD1. The CDR3 contains 14 residues. V trimming: 7 bases; J trimming: 9 bases; junction bases outside the gene matches: 12. Germline V gene lookup returns CDR1 MNHEY and CDR2 SMNVEV (reference sequence). This CDR3 reads CASTTALGGLPQHF. The DNA of the CDR3 is TGTGCCAGCACCACGGCCTTAGGGGGCCTGCCCCAGCATTTT.

The chain links TRBV5-6 to TRBJ2-4; 9 bases line up with TRBD1. The CDR3 contains 15 residues. With V trimmed by 3 bases and J by 6 bases, 7 bases remained unmatched. CDR1 SGHDT and CDR2 YYEEEE come from the germline V gene. DNA for the CDR3: TGTGCCAGCAGCTCCGTACAGGGGGCACGAAACATTCAGTACTTC. Residues: CASSSVQGARNIQYF.

This clone came up a few times. V and J are TRBV29-1 and TRBJ2-3; a possible D gene is TRBD2 (7 bases). The CDR3 extends over 15 amino acids. The germline V gene has CDR1 SQVTM and CDR2 ANQGSEA. Trimming removed 2 bases from V and 2 bases from J, with 14 bases in between. The CDR3 sequence: CSVERGAGVTDTQYF. The CDR3 DNA reads as TGCAGCGTTGAACGGGGGGCTGGGGTCACAGATACGCAGTATTTT.

J is TRBJ1-5 and V is TRBV24-1, with 7 bases identical to TRBD1. Germline lookup yields CDR1 KGHDR and CDR2 SFDVKD. Losses at the gene ends were 4 bases for V and 4 bases for J; bases not matched to a gene: 9. The length of the CDR3 is 16 residues. This CDR3 is CATSETGTELNQPQHF. The CDR3 bases are TGTGCCACCAGTGAGACGGGGACAGAGCTTAATCAGCCCCAGCATTTT.